Following are 30 T cell receptor beta chains from one sample sequenced in a study of cytomegalovirus exposure and HLA in healthy donors. Primers included in the PCR were 60 Vbeta and 13 Jbeta primers. Sequencing was performed with immunoSEQ multiplex PCR; in TCRdb, only in-frame clones are kept and a portion is missing. In the table there are around 150,000 clones, approximately 86% of which are singletons. The sample comprised PBMCs. Receptors originate from a young woman in good health and CMV-seronegative.

The chain employs TRBV5-1 and TRBJ1-1; no reliable D call. CDR3 length: 13 residues. Germline V lookup: CDR1 SGHRS, CDR2 YFSETQ. The V and J ends lost 0 bases and 11 bases respectively, with 14 bases between them. The chain's CDR3 is CASSLVGPEVAFF. Here the CDR3 DNA reads TGCGCCAGCAGCTTGGTTGGGCCTGAAGTGGCTTTCTTT.

V gene TRBV27 combines with J gene TRBJ2-2; the D gene is possibly TRBD1 (5 bases). V was shortened by 3 bases and J by 0 bases, with 11 bases between the two germline ends. Germline-derived CDR1 and CDR2 are MNHEY and SMNVEV (reference sequence). The CDR3 covers 16 residues. CDR3 DNA: TGTGCCAGCAGTTTGCGGTGGGGCCCGAACACCGGGGAGCTGTTTTTT. Translation: CASSLRWGPNTGELFF.

This chain connects TRBV9 to TRBJ2-2; 8 nucleotides line up with TRBD1. Germline assignment: CDR1 SGDLS and CDR2 YYNGEE. CDR3 length equals 15 residues. V shed 4 bases, J shed 4 bases, and the junction held 6 bases outside the gene matches. Written as DNA, the CDR3 is TGTGCCAGCAGCTTCAGACAGGGGACCACCGGGGAGCTGTTTTTT. Residues: CASSFRQGTTGELFF.

The chain has TRBV5-6 and TRBJ2-7, with D unclear. The CDR3 consists of 15 residues. The germline V and J ends were trimmed by 5 bases and 0 bases, with 15 bases remaining between them. CDR1 SGHDT and CDR2 YYEEEE come from the germline V gene. The CDR3 DNA reads as TGTGCCAGCAGTCCCGAGCGTGTGAGCTCCTACGAGCAGTACTTC. This sequence encodes CASSPERVSSYEQYF.

The chain has TRBV7-3 and TRBJ1-2; 7 positions agree with TRBD1. This CDR3 comprises 13 residues. Germline trimming cut 6 bases from V and 4 bases from J; bases unmatched to any gene: 5. Germline V gene sequence: CDR1 SGHTA, CDR2 FQGTGA. CDR3 in DNA: TGTGCCAGCAGACAGGGGAGTAGCTATGGCTACACCTTC. Translation gives CASRQGSSYGYTF.

The CDR3 nucleotides read TGTGCCAGCAGCCCATCCGGGTCCACAGATACGCAGTATTTT. It encodes CASSPSGSTDTQYF. The V and J genes are TRBV5-4 and TRBJ2-3, with D unclear. Per germline, CDR1 SGHNT and CDR2 YYREEE (reference sequence). V gave up 4 bases and J gave up 2 bases, with 11 bases separating them. The CDR3 consists of 14 residues.

The gene calls are TRBV19 and TRBJ1-5; TRBD1 aligns across 11 bases. This CDR3 contains 16 residues. The trim removed 1 base at V and 6 bases at J, leaving 5 bases unmatched. Germline CDR1 reads LNHDA; CDR2 reads SQIVND (reference sequence). The CDR3, as DNA: TGTGCCAGTAGTATAGGGGACAGGGGGTTAGGTCAGCCCCAGCATTTT. This sequence encodes CASSIGDRGLGQPQHF.

This rearrangement joins TRBV29-1 to TRBJ1-1; TRBD1 is a possible D gene (5 bases). Trimming pared 0 bases from V and 5 bases from J, leaving 13 bases between. The CDR3 totals 14 residues. CDR1 is SQVTM, CDR2 ANQGSEA, per germline. The CDR3 region has the DNA TGCAGCGTTGAAGACGTCCAGGGAGGAACTGAAGCTTTCTTT. Translating it yields CSVEDVQGGTEAFF. Full variable domain (remainder filled in from reference TRBV29-1 and TRBJ1-1): SAVISQKPSRDICQRGTSLTIQCQVDSQVTMMFWYRQQPGQSLTLIATANQGSEATYESGFVIDKFPISRPNLTFSTLTVSNMSPEDSSIYLCSVEDVQGGTEAFFGQGTRLTVV.

This clone appeared once. V is TRBV27 and J is TRBJ2-7, with unresolved D. CDR3 length: 13 amino acids. Trimming took 1 base from V and 2 from J, leaving 6 bases between them. CDR1 is MNHEY, CDR2 SMNVEV, per germline (reference sequence). CDR3 DNA: TGTGCCAGCAGTTTATATCAGGCCTACGAGCAGTACTTC. Amino acid sequence: CASSLYQAYEQYF.

V and J are TRBV7-9 and TRBJ1-1, with 7 bases aligning to TRBD1. Germline lookup yields CDR1 SEHNR and CDR2 FQNEAQ (reference sequence). The CDR3 consists of 17 residues. After removal of 4 bases from V and 3 bases from J, the junction contained 14 bases not matched to a gene. CDR3 DNA sequence: TGTGCCAGCAGCTCTAGAGGAGGGGGCAAGGTCGACACTGAAGCTTTCTTT. Translation gives CASSSRGGGKVDTEAFF.

This clone was seen a handful of times. This chain links TRBV6-5 with TRBJ2-7, with 10 bases matching TRBD1. Germline loops: CDR1 MNHEY, CDR2 SVGAGI. The length of the CDR3 is 16 residues. After removal of 1 base from V and 5 bases from J, the junction contained 8 bases not matched to a gene. The CDR3 nucleotides read TGTGCCAGCAGTTACTTGATATCGGGACAGGGGAACGAGCAGTACTTC. Translated, it gives CASSYLISGQGNEQYF.

A few counts support this clone. The chain joins TRBV5-1 to TRBJ1-1; D perhaps matches TRBD1 (5 bases). The CDR3 extends over 12 amino acids. Trimming stripped 4 bases from V and 6 bases from J, with 10 bases between. The germline gives CDR1 SGHRS, CDR2 YFSETQ. The CDR3 DNA reads as TGCGCCAGCAGCGGACAAGAGGCTGAAGCTTTCTTT. It specifies CASSGQEAEAFF. The full variable domain, with the rest looked up from reference TRBV5-1 and TRBJ1-1, is KAGVTQTPRYLIKTRGQQVTLSCSPISGHRSVSWYQQTPGQGLQFLFEYFSETQRNKGNFPGRFSGRQFSNSRSEMNVSTLELGDSALYLCASSGQEAEAFFGQGTRLTVV.

This clone was seen a few times. This rearrangement joins TRBV10-3 to TRBJ2-7, with 7 bases matching TRBD1. The CDR3 consists of 12 residues. V lost 9 bases and J lost 0; bases outside the gene matches: 2. Germline V gene data show CDR1 as ENHRY and CDR2 as SYGVKD. CDR3 coding DNA: TGTGCCATTCGGGACAGCTCCTACGAGCAGTACTTC. It specifies CAIRDSSYEQYF.

The chain joins TRBV5-3 to TRBJ2-7; 7 positions match TRBD1. TRBV5-3 is an ORF; its function is uncertain. The junction had 4 bases not matched to a gene; V was cut back by 4 bases and J by 6 bases. The CDR3 covers 12 residues. The CDR3 DNA follows: TGTGCCAGAAGCGCCTGGACAGGCGAGCAGTACTTC. Its protein product is CARSAWTGEQYF.

The chain couples TRBV28 to TRBJ2-5; 8 positions agree with TRBD1. The CDR3 has 14 amino acids. The junction had 8 bases not matched to a gene; V was cut back by 6 bases and J by 5 bases. CDR1 is MDHEN and CDR2 is SYDVKM in the germline V gene. The CDR3 region is CASRPRTGTETQYF. CDR3 bases: TGTGCCAGCAGACCGAGGACAGGGACGGAGACCCAGTACTTC.

This chain uses TRBV11-2 with TRBJ1-4, with 8 positions matching TRBD1. The J segment lost 8 bases and the V segment lost 5 bases, leaving 10 bases of the junction unmatched. The CDR3 is 15 residues long. Germline lookup yields CDR1 SGHAT and CDR2 FQNNGV. In nucleotides, the CDR3 is TGTGCCAGCAGCACCGGACAGGGCCCAAGGGAAAAACTGTTTTTT. This codes for CASSTGQGPREKLFF.

This clone appeared once. This chain connects TRBV19 to TRBJ1-5, with 7 bases lining up with TRBD1. The CDR3 is 16 residues long. Trimming took 6 bases from V and 6 from J; bases not matched to a gene: 14. Germline V gives CDR1 LNHDA, CDR2 SQIVND (reference sequence). In DNA form, the CDR3 reads TGTGCCAGTAGCCTTTCGGCGAGGGGGCTTGTTCAGCCCCAGCATTTT. Its protein is CASSLSARGLVQPQHF.

V gene TRBV5-1 combines with J gene TRBJ2-3; 9 positions agree with TRBD1. Trimming removed 5 bases from V and 6 bases from J; junction bases left unmatched: 4. The CDR3 length is 13 residues. Germline-derived CDR1 and CDR2 are SGHRS and YFSETQ. This CDR3 is CASRLDRGDTQYF. In nucleotides, the CDR3 is TGCGCCAGCAGACTCGACAGGGGGGATACGCAGTATTTT.

The V and J genes are TRBV7-2 and TRBJ2-7; D possibly corresponds to TRBD1 (6 bases). Trimming shortened V by 5 bases and J by 4 bases, and 18 bases separated the two germline ends. This CDR3 comprises 15 residues. Germline CDR1 and CDR2: SGHTA and FQGNSA. In DNA, the CDR3 is TGTGCCAGCAGCCCCTGGGCAGGGGAAGGGTACGAGCAGTACTTC. This codes for CASSPWAGEGYEQYF.

The sample holds one count of this clone. This chain links TRBV28 with TRBJ1-1; 9 bases are a match to TRBD1. Looked up from germline, CDR1 is MDHEN and CDR2 is SYDVKM. The CDR3 length is 15 residues. The J segment lost 2 bases and the V segment lost 8 bases, leaving 9 bases of the junction unmatched. The CDR3 spells CASQTGGSRNTEAFF. In DNA form, the CDR3 reads TGTGCCAGCCAAACAGGGGGCTCAAGAAACACTGAAGCTTTCTTT.

In its sample, this clone was seen once. The J gene is TRBJ2-5, the V gene TRBV5-4, with D maybe TRBD1 (8 bases). The CDR3 is 14 residues long. Trimming took off 7 bases at V and 3 bases at J, with 16 bases between the two ends. Germline V CDR1 and CDR2: SGHNT, YYREEE (reference sequence). The CDR3 sequence is CASHNTGGEETQYF. The CDR3 DNA reads TGTGCCAGCCATAATACAGGGGGGGAAGAGACCCAGTACTTC.

V is TRBV5-1 and J is TRBJ2-5; TRBD2 might be the D (6 bases). With 4 bases removed from V and 5 bases from J, the gap between germline ends came to 15 bases. Per germline, CDR1 SGHRS and CDR2 YFSETQ. The CDR3 has 14 residues. Written as DNA, the CDR3 is TGCGCCAGCAGCAGGGGACTTTTGGGCGAGACCCAGTACTTC. Residues: CASSRGLLGETQYF.

The J gene is TRBJ2-2, the V gene TRBV7-9, with no clear D. CDR1 and CDR2 (germline): SEHNR, FQNEAQ (reference sequence). V was trimmed by 3 bases and J by 6 bases, leaving 2 bases between them. The CDR3 runs to 11 residues. This chain's CDR3 is CASSFAGELFF. Here the CDR3 DNA reads TGTGCCAGCAGCTTCGCCGGGGAGCTGTTTTTT.

The chain carries TRBV9 and TRBJ2-7; no firm D call. Germline V lookup: CDR1 SGDLS, CDR2 YYNGEE. The CDR3 loop spans 16 amino acids. V lost 0 bases and J 3 bases, leaving 16 bases between the germline ends. The CDR3 region has the DNA TGTGCCAGCAGCGTAGCTCTCGCAGGAACTGTCTACGAGCAGTACTTC. Protein product: CASSVALAGTVYEQYF.

This clone was detected once. The chain has TRBV2 and TRBJ2-2; D is perhaps TRBD1 (6 bases). Trimming shortened V by 8 bases and J by 3 bases, and 13 bases separated the two germline ends. The CDR3 is 14 amino acids. CDR1 is SNHLY, CDR2 FYNNEI, per germline. The CDR3 sequence is CASGEGEHTGELFF. In DNA form, the CDR3 reads TGTGCCAGCGGAGAGGGGGAACACACCGGGGAGCTGTTTTTT.

The chain carries TRBV7-6 and TRBJ1-4; D is ambiguous. V lost 0 bases and J 7 bases, leaving 9 bases between the germline ends. The CDR3 is 14 residues long. Germline V gene data show CDR1 as SGHVS and CDR2 as FNYEAQ. The CDR3 nucleotides are TGTGCCAGCAGCTTAGCTCAACAGTCTGAAAAACTGTTTTTT. It specifies CASSLAQQSEKLFF.

CDR3 loop: CASSLSQANYEQYF. The CDR3 nucleotides are TGCGCCAGCAGCTTGTCCCAGGCCAACTACGAGCAGTACTTC. This chain connects TRBV5-1 to TRBJ2-7; no definite D call. The germline V gene encodes CDR1 SGHRS and CDR2 YFSETQ. V lost 1 base to trimming and J lost 3 bases, with 11 bases between them. CDR3 size: 14 residues.

The CDR3, as DNA: TGTGCCAGCAGTTTATGGGACAGGGGGGTCATTCAGTACTTC. Translating it yields CASSLWDRGVIQYF. The chain has TRBV28 and TRBJ2-4; 10 nucleotides line up with TRBD1. The trim removed 0 bases at V and 9 bases at J, leaving 2 bases unmatched. The CDR3 is made up of 14 amino acids. CDR1 is MDHEN, CDR2 SYDVKM, per germline.

Turning to this clone: A read error may account for a junction end that differs from germline. The V and J genes are TRBV10-1 and TRBJ1-6, with TRBD1 matching 7 bases. Germline V CDR1 and CDR2: WNHNN, SYGVQD (reference sequence). The CDR3 length is 8 residues. In DNA, the CDR3 is TGCGCCAGCAAGGACAGGTCATTT. It yields the protein CASKDRSF.

CDR3 sequence: CASSPQMELAGGLGEQFF. The CDR3 bases are TGTGCCAGCAGTCCTCAAATGGAACTAGCGGGGGGGCTGGGTGAGCAGTTCTTC. The V and J genes are TRBV27 and TRBJ2-1; 13 bases are shared with TRBD2. CDR3 size: 18 residues. V shed 5 bases, J shed 9 bases, and the junction held 16 bases outside the gene matches. The V gene's germline CDR1 is MNHEY and CDR2 SMNVEV (reference sequence).